This record covers a single T cell receptor (beta chain). Its antigen is not known. V was pared by 5 bases and J by 3 bases, with 13 bases of the junction left unmatched. Germline CDR1 is LNHNV and CDR2 is YYDKDF (reference sequence). The CDR3 runs 17 residues. The record originates from a study of cytomegalovirus exposure and HLA in healthy donors. Study-level information: There were fewer than 130 million unique TCR beta sequences, drawn from about 179 million T cells, in an earlier analysis. General study results and limits: Overall, roughly 170 TCR beta chains were annotated as cytomegalovirus-associated. Through in vitro validation, a few CMV-associated chains were shown to be specific for CMV antigens. Rare TCR sequences predominated, though certain public TCRs were found in many donors.

Primers included in the PCR were 60 Vbeta and 13 Jbeta primers. TCRdb's copy holds only in-frame clones and misses some; the assay was immunoSEQ multiplex PCR. The sample holds around 70,000 clones. Material for sequencing was PBMCs. The chain uses TRBV15 and TRBJ2-7, with 10 nucleotides matching TRBD2. The sequence was obtained from a woman aged 30 to 39 in good health and CMV-seronegative. This CDR3 reads CATSPRLGLASLYEQYF. CDR3 in DNA: TGTGCCACCAGCCCCCGGTTGGGACTAGCGAGCCTCTACGAGCAGTACTTC.